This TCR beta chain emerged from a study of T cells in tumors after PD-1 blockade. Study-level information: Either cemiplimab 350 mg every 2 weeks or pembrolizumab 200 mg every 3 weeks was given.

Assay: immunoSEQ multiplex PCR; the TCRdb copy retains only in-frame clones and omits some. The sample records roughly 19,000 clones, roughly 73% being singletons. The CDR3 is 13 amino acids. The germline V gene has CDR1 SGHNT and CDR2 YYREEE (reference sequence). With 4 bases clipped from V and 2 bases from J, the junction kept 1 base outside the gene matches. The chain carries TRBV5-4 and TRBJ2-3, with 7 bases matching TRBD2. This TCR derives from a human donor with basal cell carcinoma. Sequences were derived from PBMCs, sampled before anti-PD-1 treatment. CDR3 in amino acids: CASSRDYTDTQYF. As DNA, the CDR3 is TGTGCCAGCAGCCGGGACTACACAGATACGCAGTATTTT.